The 14 T cell receptor beta chains reported below all come from one sample, sequenced in a study of shared clonotypes between healthy human individuals. Data came from immunoSEQ multiplex PCR; TCRdb stores just in-frame clones and leaves some out. The table shows under 550,000 clones, with 90% to 96% occurring only once. The source material was naive CD4+ T cells sorted from blood. The subset is: CD45RA+ positively selected. The receptor source for this set is a woman aged 30 to 39 in good health.

V is TRBV19 and J is TRBJ2-1; D is perhaps TRBD1 or TRBD2 (5 bases each). The V and J ends lost 4 bases and 3 bases respectively, with 10 bases between them. The germline V gene encodes CDR1 LNHDA and CDR2 SQIVND (reference sequence). The CDR3 has 14 amino acids. This CDR3 reads CASSTRDLYNEQFF. The DNA for the CDR3 is TGTGCCAGTAGTACCCGGGACCTCTACAATGAGCAGTTCTTC.

V gene TRBV4-1 combines with J gene TRBJ2-5, with D maybe TRBD2 (6 bases). The DNA end is a closer match to TRBJ2-7, so the J assignment may be wrong. Germline CDR1 and CDR2: MGHRA and YSYEKL. This CDR3 is built from 15 residues. CDR3 residues: CASSQQRVGTYEQYF. The CDR3 nucleotides read TGCGCCAGCAGCCAACAGCGGGTAGGGACCTACGAGCAGTACTTC.

This chain connects TRBV19 to TRBJ1-4; 12 bases match TRBD1. Germline assignment: CDR1 LNHDA and CDR2 SQIVND (reference sequence). V trimming: 5 bases; J trimming: 7 bases; junction bases outside the gene matches: 14. CDR3 length: 18 amino acids. CDR3 region: CASSSTRDRGRFGEKLFF. Here the CDR3 DNA reads TGTGCCAGTAGTTCAACCCGGGACAGGGGGCGCTTCGGTGAAAAACTGTTTTTT.

The J gene is TRBJ2-4, the V gene TRBV28; maybe TRBD1 (6 bases). Germline CDR1 MDHEN, CDR2 SYDVKM. V was shortened by 4 bases and J by 11 bases, with 15 bases between the two germline ends. The CDR3 runs to 13 residues. The CDR3 reads CASSSNRVSFQYF. In DNA, the CDR3 is TGTGCCAGCAGTTCAAACAGGGTTAGCTTTCAGTACTTC.

The V and J genes are TRBV15 and TRBJ2-7; D may be TRBD1 (6 bases). V was shortened by 0 bases and J by 2 bases, with 11 bases between the two germline ends. Germline V gene data show CDR1 as LNHNV and CDR2 as YYDKDF (reference sequence). The CDR3 sequence is 15 residues long. The CDR3 region has the DNA TGTGCCACCAGCAGAGACAGGGGCCGTCCCTACGAGCAGTACTTC. This encodes CATSRDRGRPYEQYF.

The J gene is TRBJ2-5, the V gene TRBV7-9; a possible D gene is TRBD2 (6 bases). The CDR3 totals 14 residues. Trimming stripped 3 bases from V and 3 bases from J, with 11 bases between. CDR1 and CDR2 (germline): SEHNR, FQNEAQ (reference sequence). In nucleotides, the CDR3 is TGTGCCAGCAGCTTTTGGGAGGCCGAAGAGACCCAGTACTTC. Translation gives CASSFWEAEETQYF.

The V gene is TRBV5-1, the J gene TRBJ2-5, with 10 bases that match TRBD2. Germline V gene sequence: CDR1 SGHRS, CDR2 YFSETQ. V gave up 10 bases and J gave up 5 bases; unmatched junction bases: 11. CDR3 length: 14 amino acids. CDR3: CASRSGRAGETQYF. In nucleotides, the CDR3 is TGCGCCTCCCGGAGCGGGAGGGCCGGTGAGACCCAGTACTTC.

The rearrangement links TRBV28 to TRBJ2-2; the D gene could be TRBD1 or TRBD2 (6 bases each). The V and J ends lost 5 bases and 3 bases respectively, with 13 bases between them. This CDR3 contains 15 residues. Germline V gene lookup returns CDR1 MDHEN and CDR2 SYDVKM. Here the CDR3 reads CASSPSGADTGELFF. DNA for the CDR3: TGTGCCAGCAGTCCATCGGGGGCGGACACCGGGGAGCTGTTTTTT.

The gene calls are TRBV7-2 and TRBJ1-5; D is unresolved. Germline lookup yields CDR1 SGHTA and CDR2 FQGNSA. Trimming cost V 1 base and J 4 bases, with 14 bases left between them. CDR3 size: 16 residues. The CDR3 DNA is TGTGCCAGCAGCTTAGTATCGGGGTCACGGAATCAGCCCCAGCATTTT. Translation gives CASSLVSGSRNQPQHF.

This sequence joins TRBV27 and TRBJ2-1, with 7 bases fitting TRBD2. The CDR3 consists of 16 residues. V lost 8 bases to trimming and J lost 4 bases; unmatched junction nucleotides: 14. Germline CDR1 and CDR2: MNHEY and SMNVEV (reference sequence). In DNA form, the CDR3 reads TGTGCCAGCGGGCCGGTAGCGGTGGGGGGGTACAATGAGCAGTTCTTC. Translation gives CASGPVAVGGYNEQFF.

The J gene is TRBJ2-6, the V gene TRBV4-1, with D tentatively TRBD1 or TRBD2 (5 bases each). CDR1 is MGHRA and CDR2 is YSYEKL in the germline V gene. V lost 4 bases to trimming and J lost 0 bases, with 19 bases between them. The CDR3 sequence is 19 residues long. The CDR3: CASSLIPTGPASGANVLTF. In nucleotides, the CDR3 is TGCGCCAGCAGCCTCATCCCTACGGGACCAGCCTCTGGGGCCAACGTCCTGACTTTC.

This clone showed up just once. V is TRBV28 and J is TRBJ2-1; TRBD2 matches 7 bases. CDR1 and CDR2 (germline): MDHEN, SYDVKM. V shed 4 bases and J 9 bases; nucleotides not matched to a gene: 6. CDR3 length: 13 residues. CDR3 DNA sequence: TGTGCCAGCAGTTCCGGACTAGTTGGTGAGCAGTTCTTC. It is translated as CASSSGLVGEQFF.

V usage is TRBV28 and J usage is TRBJ2-3; D perhaps matches TRBD1 (6 bases). The CDR3 runs to 15 residues. Trimming removed 3 bases at V and 1 base at J, with 11 bases between. Germline V CDR1 and CDR2: MDHEN, SYDVKM. The CDR3 bases are TGTGCCAGCAGTTTCGGACAGTTACGCACAGATACGCAGTATTTT. Translation gives CASSFGQLRTDTQYF. Full variable domain (outside the CDR3, taken from reference TRBV28 and TRBJ2-3): DVKVTQSSRYLVKRTGEKVFLECVQDMDHENMFWYRQDPGLGLRLIYFSYDVKMKEKGDIPEGYSVSREKKERFSLILESASTNQTSMYLCASSFGQLRTDTQYFGPGTRLTVL.

This chain connects TRBV7-6 to TRBJ2-3; 7 bases are a match to TRBD1. The CDR3 contains 15 residues. Losses at the gene ends were 5 bases for V and 2 bases for J; bases not matched to a gene: 7. CDR1 and CDR2 from the germline V gene are SGHVS and FNYEAQ. CDR3 residues: CASSPGTVHTDTQYF. The CDR3 DNA sequence: TGTGCCAGCAGCCCCGGGACAGTTCACACAGATACGCAGTATTTT. Full variable domain (remainder filled in from reference TRBV7-6 and TRBJ2-3): GAGVSQSPRYKVTKRGQDVALRCDPISGHVSLYWYRQALGQGPEFLTYFNYEAQQDKSGLPNDRFSAERPEGSISTLTIQRTEQRDSAMYRCASSPGTVHTDTQYFGPGTRLTVL.